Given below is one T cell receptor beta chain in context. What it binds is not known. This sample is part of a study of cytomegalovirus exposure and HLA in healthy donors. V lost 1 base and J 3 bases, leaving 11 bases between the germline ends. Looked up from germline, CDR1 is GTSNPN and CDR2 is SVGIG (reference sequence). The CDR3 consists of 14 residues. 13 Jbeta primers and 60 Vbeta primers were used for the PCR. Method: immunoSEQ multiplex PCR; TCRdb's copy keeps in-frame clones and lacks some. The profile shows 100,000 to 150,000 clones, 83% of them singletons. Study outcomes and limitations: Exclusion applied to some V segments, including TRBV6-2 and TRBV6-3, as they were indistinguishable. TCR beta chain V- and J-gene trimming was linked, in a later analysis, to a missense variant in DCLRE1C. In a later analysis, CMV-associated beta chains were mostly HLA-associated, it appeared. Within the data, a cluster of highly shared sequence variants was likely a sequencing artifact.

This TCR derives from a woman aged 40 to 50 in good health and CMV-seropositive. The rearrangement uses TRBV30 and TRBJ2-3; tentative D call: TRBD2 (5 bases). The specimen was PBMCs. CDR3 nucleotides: TGTGCCTGGAGTGAGGCCCGGAGGACAGATACGCAGTATTTT. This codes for CAWSEARRTDTQYF.